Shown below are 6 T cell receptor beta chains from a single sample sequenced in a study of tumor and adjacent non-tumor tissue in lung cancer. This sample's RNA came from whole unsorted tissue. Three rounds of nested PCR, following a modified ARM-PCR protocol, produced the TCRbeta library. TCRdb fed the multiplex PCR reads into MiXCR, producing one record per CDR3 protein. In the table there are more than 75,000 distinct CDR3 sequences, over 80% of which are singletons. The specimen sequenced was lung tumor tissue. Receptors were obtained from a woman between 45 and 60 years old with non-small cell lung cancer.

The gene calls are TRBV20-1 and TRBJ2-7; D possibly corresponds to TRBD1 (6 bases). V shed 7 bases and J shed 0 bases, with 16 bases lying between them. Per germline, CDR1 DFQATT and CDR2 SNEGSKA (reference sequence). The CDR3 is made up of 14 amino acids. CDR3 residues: CSVEDRSVSYEQYF. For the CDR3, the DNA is TGCAGTGTAGAAGACAGGTCAGTCTCCTACGAGCAGTACTTC.

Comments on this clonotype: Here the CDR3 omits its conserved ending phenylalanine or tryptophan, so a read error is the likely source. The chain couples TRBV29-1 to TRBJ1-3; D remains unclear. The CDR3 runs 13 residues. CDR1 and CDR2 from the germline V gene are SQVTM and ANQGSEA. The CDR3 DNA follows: TGCATCGTTTGGACGGACTCTGGAAACGCCATATATTTA. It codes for CIVWTDSGNAIYL.

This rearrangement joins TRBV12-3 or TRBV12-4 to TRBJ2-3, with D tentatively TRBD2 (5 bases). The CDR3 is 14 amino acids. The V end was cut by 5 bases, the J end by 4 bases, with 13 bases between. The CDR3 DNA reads TGTGCCAGCAGTGCCGGGGTGGGCTCAGATACGCAGTATTTT. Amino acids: CASSAGVGSDTQYF.

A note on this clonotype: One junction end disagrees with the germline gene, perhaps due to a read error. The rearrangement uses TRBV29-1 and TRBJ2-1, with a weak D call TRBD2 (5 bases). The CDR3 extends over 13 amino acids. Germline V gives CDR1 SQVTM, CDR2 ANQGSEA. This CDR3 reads CSVETTTTHGQLF. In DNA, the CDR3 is TGCAGCGTTGAGACTACGACTACCCATGGGCAGTTGTTC.

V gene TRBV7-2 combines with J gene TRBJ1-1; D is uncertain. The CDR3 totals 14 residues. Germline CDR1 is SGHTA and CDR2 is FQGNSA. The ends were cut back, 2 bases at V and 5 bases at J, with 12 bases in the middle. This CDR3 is CASSLPGRWTEAFF. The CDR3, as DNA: TGTGCCAGCAGCTTACCAGGACGTTGGACTGAAGCTTTCTTT.

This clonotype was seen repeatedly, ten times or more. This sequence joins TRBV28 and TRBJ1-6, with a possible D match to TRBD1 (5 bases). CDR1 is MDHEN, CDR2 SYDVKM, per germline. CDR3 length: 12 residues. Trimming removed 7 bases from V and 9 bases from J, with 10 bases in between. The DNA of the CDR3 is TGTGCCAGCAACGGACAAGGTTCACCCCTCCACTTT. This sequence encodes CASNGQGSPLHF.